A single sample gave rise to the 3 T cell receptor beta chains below, sequenced in a study of blood T cell repertoires in COVID-19. Produced via immunoSEQ multiplex PCR; TCRdb's table is partial and in-frame only. The profile covers fewer than 450,000 clones, with about 89% appearing a single time and 6% to 7% taken by the ten largest. What was sequenced was peripheral blood. All receptors derive from a woman between 50 and 59 years old with COVID-19, enrolled during active disease.

The rearrangement links TRBV3-1 (or the pseudogene TRBV3-2) to TRBJ2-3, with 7 bases fitting TRBD2. Trimming took 6 bases from V and 2 from J; bases not matched to a gene: 8. This CDR3 region has 15 residues. Germline CDR1 and CDR2: LGHDT and YNNKEL (reference sequence). The CDR3 loop reads CASRPLAALTDTQYF. CDR3 DNA sequence: TGTGCCAGCAGGCCTCTAGCGGCGCTCACAGATACGCAGTATTTT.

This clone was seen a few times. This chain links TRBV7-2 with TRBJ2-7; the match to TRBD2 covers 10 bases. Germline V gene data show CDR1 as SGHTA and CDR2 as FQGNSA. CDR3 length: 15 amino acids. J was trimmed by 1 base and V by 1 base; bases with no gene match: 1. The CDR3 nucleotides are TGTGCCAGCAGCTTAGTAGCGGGAGGTTCCTACGAGCAGTACTTC. Residues: CASSLVAGGSYEQYF.

This chain connects TRBV24-1 to TRBJ2-1; 8 bases fit TRBD1. Germline lookup yields CDR1 KGHDR and CDR2 SFDVKD. J lost 8 bases, V lost 3 bases, and 8 bases had no gene match. This CDR3 has 15 residues. The CDR3 region is CATSDPARQGYEQFF. In DNA, the CDR3 is TGTGCCACCAGTGATCCGGCCCGACAGGGGTATGAGCAGTTCTTC.